This TCR beta chain was retrieved from a study of blood T cell repertoires in COVID-19. On the study more broadly: Nucleic acid was either cDNA or gDNA, and it came from T cells, B-cell-depleted T cells, or PBMCs.

Original processing methods: Nucleated cell number was recorded as an estimate derived from reference gene primer amplification. TCRdb keeps only in-frame clones here, not all; method: immunoSEQ multiplex PCR. That table gives V, J and clone size, and the DNA gave D and trimming. Of 85,000 to 100,000 clones in the sample, 75% to 85% were seen once. V lost 5 bases, J lost 0 bases, and 5 bases stayed unmatched. Germline V gene sequence: CDR1 WNHNN, CDR2 SYGVQD (reference sequence). The CDR3 loop spans 15 amino acids. Sequencing was performed on peripheral blood. This clonotype originated in a woman aged 80 or over with active or convalescent COVID-19. The chain carries TRBV10-1 and TRBJ2-3, with TRBD1 matching over 7 bases. Written as DNA, the CDR3 is TGCGCCAGCAGTAAGACAGGGTCTAGCACAGATACGCAGTATTTT. Translation gives CASSKTGSSTDTQYF.